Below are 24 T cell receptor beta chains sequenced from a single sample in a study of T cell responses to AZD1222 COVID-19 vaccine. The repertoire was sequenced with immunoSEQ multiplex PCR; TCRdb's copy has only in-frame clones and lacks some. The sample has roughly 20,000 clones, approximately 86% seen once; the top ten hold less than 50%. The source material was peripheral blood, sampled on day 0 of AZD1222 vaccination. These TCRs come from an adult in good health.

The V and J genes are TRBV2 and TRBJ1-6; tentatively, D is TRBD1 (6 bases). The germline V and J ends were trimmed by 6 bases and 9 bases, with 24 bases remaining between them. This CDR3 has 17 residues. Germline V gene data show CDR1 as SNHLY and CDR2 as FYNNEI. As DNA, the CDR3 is TGTGCCAGCAGCGAGGGCGCTTCGGACAGTCGCCTTTCACCCCTCCACTTT. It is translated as CASSEGASDSRLSPLHF.

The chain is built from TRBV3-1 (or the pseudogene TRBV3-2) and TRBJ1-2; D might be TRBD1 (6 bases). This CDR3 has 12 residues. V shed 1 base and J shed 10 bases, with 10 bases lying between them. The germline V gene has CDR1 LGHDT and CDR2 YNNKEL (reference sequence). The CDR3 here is CASSQARGVYTF. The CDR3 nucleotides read TGTGCCAGCAGCCAAGCCAGGGGTGTCTACACCTTC.

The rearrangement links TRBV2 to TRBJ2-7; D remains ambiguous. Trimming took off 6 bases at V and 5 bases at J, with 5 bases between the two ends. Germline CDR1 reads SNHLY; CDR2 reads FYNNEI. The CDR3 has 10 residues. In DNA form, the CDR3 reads TGTGCCAGCAGCAGAGACGAGCAGTACTTC. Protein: CASSRDEQYF. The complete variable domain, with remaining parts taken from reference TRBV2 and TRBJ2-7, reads EPEVTQTPSHQVTQMGQEVILRCVPISNHLYFYWYRQILGQKVEFLVSFYNNEISEKSEIFDDQFSVERPDGSNFTLKIRSTKLEDSAMYFCASSRDEQYFGPGTRLTVT.

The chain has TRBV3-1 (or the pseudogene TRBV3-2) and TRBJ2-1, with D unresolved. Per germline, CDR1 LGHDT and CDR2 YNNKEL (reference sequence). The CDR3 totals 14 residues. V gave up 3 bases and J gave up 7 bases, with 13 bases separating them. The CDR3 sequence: CASSQGSLYNEQFF. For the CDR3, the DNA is TGTGCCAGCAGCCAGGGCTCCCTTTATAATGAGCAGTTCTTC.

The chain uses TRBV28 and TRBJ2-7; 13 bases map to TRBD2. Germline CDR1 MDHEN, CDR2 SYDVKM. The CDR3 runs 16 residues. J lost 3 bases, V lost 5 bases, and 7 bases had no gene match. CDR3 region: CASSRTSGGPHYEQYF. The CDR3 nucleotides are TGTGCCAGCAGTCGGACTAGCGGGGGCCCCCACTACGAGCAGTACTTC.

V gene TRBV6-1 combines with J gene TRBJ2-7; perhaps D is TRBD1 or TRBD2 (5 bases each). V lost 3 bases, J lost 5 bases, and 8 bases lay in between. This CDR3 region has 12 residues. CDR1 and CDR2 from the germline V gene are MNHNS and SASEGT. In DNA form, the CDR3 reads TGTGCCAGCAGTGACCTGGGGGACGAGCAGTACTTC. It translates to CASSDLGDEQYF.

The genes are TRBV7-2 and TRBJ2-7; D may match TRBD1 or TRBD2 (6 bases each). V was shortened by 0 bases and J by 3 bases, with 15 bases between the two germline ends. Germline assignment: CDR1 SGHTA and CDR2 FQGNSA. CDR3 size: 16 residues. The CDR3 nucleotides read TGTGCCAGCAGCTTAGCCGGGGGCTCTAAGGGCTACGAGCAGTACTTC. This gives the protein CASSLAGGSKGYEQYF.

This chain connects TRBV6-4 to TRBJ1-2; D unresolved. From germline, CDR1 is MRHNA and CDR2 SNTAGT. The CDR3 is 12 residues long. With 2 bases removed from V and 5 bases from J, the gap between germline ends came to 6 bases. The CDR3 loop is CASSDPGYGYTF. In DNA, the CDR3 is TGTGCCAGCAGTGACCCCGGGTATGGCTACACCTTC.

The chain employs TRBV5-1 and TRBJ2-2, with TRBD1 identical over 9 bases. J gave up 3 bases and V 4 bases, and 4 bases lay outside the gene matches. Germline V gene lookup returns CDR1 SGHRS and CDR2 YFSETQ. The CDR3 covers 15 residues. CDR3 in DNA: TGCGCCAGCAGCCGGGACAGGGTGGACACCGGGGAGCTGTTTTTT. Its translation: CASSRDRVDTGELFF.

The CDR3 loop reads CSVARLAGGFRETQYF. CDR3 DNA sequence: TGCAGCGTAGCCAGACTAGCGGGAGGCTTCCGGGAGACCCAGTACTTC. The chain couples TRBV29-1 to TRBJ2-5; 13 positions agree with TRBD2. Trimming at V came to 6 bases and at J to 5 bases, leaving 12 bases not matched to a gene. Germline V gives CDR1 SQVTM, CDR2 ANQGSEA. This CDR3 is built from 16 residues.

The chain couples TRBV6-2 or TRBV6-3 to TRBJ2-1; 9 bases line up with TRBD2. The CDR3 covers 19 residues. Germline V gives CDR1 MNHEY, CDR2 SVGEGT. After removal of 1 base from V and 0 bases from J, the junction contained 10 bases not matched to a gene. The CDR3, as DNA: TGTGCCAGCAGTTACTTCGAGACTAGCGGAATTACCTCCTACAATGAGCAGTTCTTC. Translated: CASSYFETSGITSYNEQFF.

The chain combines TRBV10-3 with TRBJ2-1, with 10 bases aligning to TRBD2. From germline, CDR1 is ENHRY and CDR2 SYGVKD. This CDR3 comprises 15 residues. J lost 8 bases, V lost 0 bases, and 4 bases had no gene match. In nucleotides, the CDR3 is TGTGCCATCAGTGAGTCCACTAGCGGGGCATATGAGCAGTTCTTC. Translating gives CAISESTSGAYEQFF.

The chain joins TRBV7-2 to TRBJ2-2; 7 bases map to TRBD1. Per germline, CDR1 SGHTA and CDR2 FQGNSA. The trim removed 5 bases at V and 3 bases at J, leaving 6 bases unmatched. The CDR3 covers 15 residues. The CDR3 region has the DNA TGTGCCAGCAGCATCAACAGGGGCTACACCGGGGAGCTGTTTTTT. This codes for CASSINRGYTGELFF. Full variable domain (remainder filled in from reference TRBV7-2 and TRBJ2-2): GAGVSQSPSNKVTEKGKDVELRCDPISGHTALYWYRQSLGQGLEFLIYFQGNSAPDKSGLPSDRFSAERTGGSVSTLTIQRTQQEDSAVYLCASSINRGYTGELFFGEGSRLTVL.

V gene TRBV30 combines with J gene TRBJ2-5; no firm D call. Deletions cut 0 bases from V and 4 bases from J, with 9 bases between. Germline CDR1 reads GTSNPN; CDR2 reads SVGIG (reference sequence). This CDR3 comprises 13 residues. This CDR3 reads CAWSVLRGETQYF. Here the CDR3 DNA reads TGTGCCTGGAGTGTACTCCGAGGAGAGACCCAGTACTTC.

In DNA, the CDR3 is TGTGCCAGCAGTTTAAACCGGCTGAATGAGCAGTTCTTC. Protein: CASSLNRLNEQFF. The gene calls are TRBV28 and TRBJ2-1; no definite D call. V lost 2 bases and J lost 7, with 9 bases in between. The CDR3 loop spans 13 amino acids. The germline gives CDR1 MDHEN, CDR2 SYDVKM.

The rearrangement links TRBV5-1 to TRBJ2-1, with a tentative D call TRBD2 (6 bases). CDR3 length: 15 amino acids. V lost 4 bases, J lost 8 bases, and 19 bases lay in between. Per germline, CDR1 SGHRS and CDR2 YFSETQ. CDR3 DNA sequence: TGCGCCAGCAGCCTAACGGGAGCAGCGATGGATGAGCAGTTCTTC. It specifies CASSLTGAAMDEQFF.

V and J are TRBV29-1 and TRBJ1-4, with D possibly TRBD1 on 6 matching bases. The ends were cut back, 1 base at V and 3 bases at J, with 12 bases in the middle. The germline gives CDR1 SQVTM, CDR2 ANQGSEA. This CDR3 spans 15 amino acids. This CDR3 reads CSVEADEGANEKLFF. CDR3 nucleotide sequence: TGCAGCGTTGAAGCGGATGAGGGGGCTAATGAAAAACTGTTTTTT.

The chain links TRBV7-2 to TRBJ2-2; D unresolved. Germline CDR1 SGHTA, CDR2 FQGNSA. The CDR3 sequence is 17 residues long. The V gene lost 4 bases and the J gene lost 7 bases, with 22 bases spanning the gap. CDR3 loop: CASSSTELTLRNGELFF. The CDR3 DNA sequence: TGTGCCAGCAGCTCCACGGAGCTGACGTTGAGGAACGGGGAGCTGTTTTTT.

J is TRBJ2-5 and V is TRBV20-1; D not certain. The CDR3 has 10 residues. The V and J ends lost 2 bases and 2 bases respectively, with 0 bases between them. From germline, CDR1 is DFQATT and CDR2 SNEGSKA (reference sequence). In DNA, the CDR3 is TGCAGTGCTAGACAAGAGACCCAGTACTTC. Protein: CSARQETQYF.

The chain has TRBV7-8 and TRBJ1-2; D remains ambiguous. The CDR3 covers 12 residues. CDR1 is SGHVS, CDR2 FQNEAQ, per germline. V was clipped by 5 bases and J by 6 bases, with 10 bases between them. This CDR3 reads CASSVSWDGYTF. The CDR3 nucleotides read TGTGCCAGCAGCGTTAGTTGGGATGGCTACACCTTC. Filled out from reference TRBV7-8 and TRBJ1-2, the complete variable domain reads GAGVSQSPRYKVAKRGQDVALRCDPISGHVSLFWYQQALGQGPEFLTYFQNEAQLDKSGLPSDRFFAERPEGSVSTLKIQRTQQEDSAVYLCASSVSWDGYTFGSGTRLTVV.

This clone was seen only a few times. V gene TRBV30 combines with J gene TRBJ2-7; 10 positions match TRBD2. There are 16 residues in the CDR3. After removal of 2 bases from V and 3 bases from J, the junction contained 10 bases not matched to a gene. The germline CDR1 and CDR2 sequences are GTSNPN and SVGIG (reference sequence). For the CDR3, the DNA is TGTGCCTGGAGTTACCCCTGGACTAGCGGTTTCTACGAGCAGTACTTC. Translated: CAWSYPWTSGFYEQYF.

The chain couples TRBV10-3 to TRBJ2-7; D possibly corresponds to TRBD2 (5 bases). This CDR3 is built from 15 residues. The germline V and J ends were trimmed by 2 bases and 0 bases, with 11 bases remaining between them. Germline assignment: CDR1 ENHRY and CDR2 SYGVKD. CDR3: CAISEATSGSYEQYF. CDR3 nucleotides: TGTGCCATCAGTGAGGCGACGAGCGGCTCCTACGAGCAGTACTTC.

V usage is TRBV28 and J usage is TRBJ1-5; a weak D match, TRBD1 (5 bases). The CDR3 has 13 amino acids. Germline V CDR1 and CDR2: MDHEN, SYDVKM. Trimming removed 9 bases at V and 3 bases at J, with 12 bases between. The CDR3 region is CASLDSFNQPQHF. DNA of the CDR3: TGTGCCAGTTTAGACAGCTTCAATCAGCCCCAGCATTTT.

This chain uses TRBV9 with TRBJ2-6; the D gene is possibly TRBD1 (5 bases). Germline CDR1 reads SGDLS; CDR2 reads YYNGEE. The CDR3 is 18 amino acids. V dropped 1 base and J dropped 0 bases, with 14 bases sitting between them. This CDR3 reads CASSVLSGPSSGANVLTF. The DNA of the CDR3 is TGTGCCAGCAGCGTACTATCAGGGCCCTCCTCTGGGGCCAACGTCCTGACTTTC.